Listed below are T cell receptor beta chains from one sample, sequenced in a study of blood T cell repertoires in COVID-19. TCRdb keeps only in-frame clones here, not all; method: immunoSEQ multiplex PCR. The table shows hundreds of thousands of clones, with 75% to 90% occurring only once. The specimen was PBMCs or T cells enriched from blood (not recorded which). Receptors were obtained from a man between 60 and 75 years old who had recovered from COVID-19. Both conserved end residues are part of each CDR3. A D gene is named only where the DNA matches it firmly. Clone size, where shown, is once, few, many, or a class for clones that have expanded.

V	size	J	D	length	CDR3	DNA
TRBV5-1	NA	TRBJ1-2	NA	14	CASSLEPGDYGYTF	TGCGCCAGCAGCTTGGAGCCGGGTGACTATGGCTACACCTTC
TRBV7-2	NA	TRBJ1-1	NA	14	CASREQQGGAEAFF	TGTGCCAGCAGGGAACAACAGGGTGGCGCTGAAGCTTTCTTT
TRBV7-2	NA	TRBJ2-7	TRBD1	11	CATGQTYEQYF	TGTGCCACGGGACAGACCTACGAGCAGTACTTC
TRBV5-4	NA	TRBJ2-5	TRBD1	17	CASSSGRSRGPAETQYF	TGTGCCAGCAGCTCAGGCCGGTCCAGGGGGCCAGCGGAGACCCAGTACTTC
TRBV18	NA	TRBJ2-7	NA	14	CASSPRSHSYEQYF	TGTGCCAGCTCACCACGCAGTCATTCCTACGAGCAGTACTTC
TRBV19	once	TRBJ1-1	TRBD1	14	CASTFDRGGTEAFF	TGTGCCAGCACCTTTGACAGGGGAGGAACTGAAGCTTTCTTT
TRBV3-1/TRBV3-2	NA	TRBJ2-3	TRBD2	16	CASSLKPGLGTDTQYF	TGTGCCAGCAGTCTTAAGCCGGGACTAGGCACAGATACGCAGTATTTT
TRBV28	NA	TRBJ1-1	NA	14	CASSGGLTNTEAFF	TGTGCCAGCAGTGGGGGACTGACGAACACTGAAGCTTTCTTT
TRBV21-1	NA	TRBJ2-1	NA	19	CASSKSARGSGRTYNEQFF	TGTGCCAGCAGCAAATCCGCCCGTGGTAGCGGGAGGACCTACAATGAGCAGTTCTTC
TRBV7-2	NA	TRBJ2-7	TRBD1	14	CASLPGQGTYEQYF	TGTGCCAGCCTTCCCGGACAGGGAACCTACGAGCAGTACTTC
TRBV7-9	NA	TRBJ2-7	NA	8	CASSPPEF	TGTGCCAGCAGCCCCCCTGAGTTC
TRBV6-5	NA	TRBJ1-2	TRBD1	15	CASRGESQGATSYTF	TGTGCCAGCAGAGGCGAATCTCAGGGGGCGACGAGCTACACCTTC
TRBV6-5	NA	TRBJ1-4	NA	15	CASRSVGGVNEKLFF	TGTGCCAGCAGATCAGTTGGGGGGGTTAATGAAAAACTGTTTTTT
TRBV29-1	NA	TRBJ1-1	NA	13	CSVEQGPSTEAFF	TGCAGCGTTGAACAGGGGCCGAGCACTGAAGCTTTCTTT
TRBV2	NA	TRBJ2-7	TRBD2	17	CASSERFSGRVSYEQYF	TGTGCCAGCAGTGAACGGTTTAGCGGGAGGGTATCCTACGAGCAGTACTTC